These 9 T cell receptor beta chains originate from one sample sequenced in a study of blood T cell repertoires in COVID-19. TCRdb keeps only in-frame clones here, not all; method: immunoSEQ multiplex PCR. The table shows 400,000 or so clones, with around 90% occurring only once. Specimen: PBMCs or T cells enriched from blood (not recorded which). The origin of the receptors is a woman between 40 and 50 years old with acute COVID-19.

This clone showed up just once. The V call is TRBV19, the J call TRBJ1-3; TRBD1 might be the D (6 bases). Germline V lookup: CDR1 LNHDA, CDR2 SQIVND (reference sequence). Trimming took off 3 bases at V and 0 bases at J, with 12 bases between the two ends. The CDR3 is 16 residues long. CDR3 nucleotides: TGTGCCAGTAGTATCCACAGGGCCCACTCTGGAAACACCATATATTTT. This codes for CASSIHRAHSGNTIYF.

The gene calls are TRBV21-1 and TRBJ2-1; the table assigns TRBD2, which was not confirmed against the DNA. TRBV21-1 is annotated as a pseudogene. The CDR3 extends over 15 amino acids. CDR3 protein: CASSSEGTAYNEQFF. The CDR3 DNA follows: TGTGCCAGCAGCTCAGAAGGGACTGCCTACAATGAGCAGTTCTTC.

The V gene is TRBV12-3 or TRBV12-4, the J gene TRBJ1-2; D is undetermined. Trimming removed 1 base from V and 7 bases from J, with 10 bases in between. The CDR3 is 13 residues long. CDR3 sequence: CASSLGQARGYTF. CDR3 in DNA: TGTGCCAGCAGTTTAGGGCAGGCACGTGGCTACACCTTC.

Remarks on this clone: Different DNA sequences within this sample yield the same CDR3. V usage is TRBV5-1 and J usage is TRBJ2-5, with 10 bases that match TRBD1. The length of the CDR3 is 14 residues. After removal of 4 bases from V and 2 bases from J, the junction contained 2 bases not matched to a gene. Germline-derived CDR1 and CDR2 are SGHRS and YFSETQ. This chain's CDR3 is CASSTDRGQETQYF. The CDR3 DNA reads as TGCGCCAGCAGCACGGACAGGGGGCAAGAGACCCAGTACTTC.

This clone appeared a single time. V gene TRBV25-1 combines with J gene TRBJ1-6; maybe TRBD1 (6 bases). Germline CDR1 and CDR2: MGHDK and SYGVNS. This CDR3 has 14 amino acids. Trimming removed 0 bases from V and 10 bases from J, with 10 bases in between. The CDR3, as DNA: TGTGCCAGCAGTGAATATATGGACAGCTCACCCCTCCACTTT. Encoded protein: CASSEYMDSSPLHF.

The chain recombines TRBV2 with TRBJ1-5; no firm D call. V was cut by 2 bases and J by 1 base, with 12 bases left in between. Looked up from germline, CDR1 is SNHLY and CDR2 is FYNNEI. The CDR3 has 16 amino acids. The DNA for the CDR3 is TGTGCCAGCAGTGAATCAGTGTGGGCGAGCAATCAGCCCCAGCATTTT. Its protein product is CASSESVWASNQPQHF.

This chain joins TRBV5-6 and TRBJ2-5, with 12 bases fitting TRBD2. With V trimmed by 1 base and J by 5 bases, 9 bases remained unmatched. The CDR3 spans 17 residues. CDR1 is SGHDT, CDR2 YYEEEE, per germline. CDR3 loop: CASSLPRTSGAHETQYF. Here the CDR3 DNA reads TGTGCCAGCAGCTTGCCCCGGACTAGCGGGGCCCATGAGACCCAGTACTTC.

At least ten counts were recorded for this clone. This chain uses TRBV7-2 with TRBJ2-5; 7 bases line up with TRBD2. V shed 3 bases, J shed 4 bases, and the junction held 5 bases outside the gene matches. The CDR3 consists of 14 residues. Looked up from germline, CDR1 is SGHTA and CDR2 is FQGNSA. CDR3 in DNA: TGTGCCAGCAGCTTCGGCGGGGGTTCAGAGACCCAGTACTTC. Translated, it gives CASSFGGGSETQYF.

This clone was seen once. The CDR3 region is CASSPVLEALSTDTQYF. The CDR3 DNA sequence: TGTGCCAGCAGCCCGGTTCTAGAGGCCTTAAGCACAGATACGCAGTATTTT. V gene TRBV4-2 combines with J gene TRBJ2-3; D gene unclear. This CDR3 spans 17 amino acids. The V and J ends lost 4 bases and 0 bases respectively, with 17 bases between them. The germline gives CDR1 LGHNA, CDR2 YNFKEQ.